Listed here are 25 T cell receptor beta chains from one sample, sequenced in a study of blood T cell repertoires in COVID-19. Assay: immunoSEQ multiplex PCR; the TCRdb copy retains only in-frame clones and omits some. The sample carries approximately 73,000 clones, approximately 89% recorded once. Sequencing was carried out using peripheral blood. The source is a man older than 75 with acute or convalescent COVID-19.

The J gene is TRBJ2-2, the V gene TRBV7-2; TRBD2 is a possible D gene (5 bases). The V gene lost 5 bases and the J gene lost 1 base, with 8 bases spanning the gap. Germline assignment: CDR1 SGHTA and CDR2 FQGNSA. This CDR3 has 14 amino acids. The CDR3 region is CASSNSGNTGELFF. In nucleotides, the CDR3 is TGTGCCAGCAGCAACAGCGGGAACACCGGGGAGCTGTTTTTT.

In its sample, this clone was seen once. The rearrangement links TRBV7-6 to TRBJ2-7; TRBD2 might be the D (6 bases). CDR3 length: 13 amino acids. V lost 2 bases, J lost 4 bases, and 9 bases lay in between. Germline V lookup: CDR1 SGHVS, CDR2 FNYEAQ. The CDR3 sequence: CASSLSLAYEQYF. The CDR3 DNA sequence: TGTGCCAGCAGCTTATCACTAGCATACGAGCAGTACTTC.

This clone was recorded only once. The chain employs TRBV5-4 and TRBJ1-4; D gene uncertain. Germline V gene sequence: CDR1 SGHNT, CDR2 YYREEE (reference sequence). The V end was cut by 4 bases, the J end by 0 bases, with 10 bases between. This CDR3 has 15 amino acids. In DNA, the CDR3 is TGTGCCAGCAGCGGAGGACCCTCAACTAATGAAAAACTGTTTTTT. Protein product: CASSGGPSTNEKLFF.

The chain recombines TRBV7-9 with TRBJ1-3; TRBD1 aligns across 8 bases. This CDR3 has 14 amino acids. Unmatched junction bases numbered 5, after V lost 6 bases and J lost 4 bases. Per the germline V gene, CDR1 is SEHNR and CDR2 is FQNEAQ (reference sequence). CDR3 sequence: CASSFDRGGNTIYF. The CDR3 DNA sequence: TGTGCCAGCAGTTTTGACAGGGGCGGAAACACCATATATTTT.

The V and J genes are TRBV19 and TRBJ2-1; no clear D gene. The CDR3 contains 14 residues. Germline-derived CDR1 and CDR2 are LNHDA and SQIVND (reference sequence). The V gene lost 6 bases and the J gene lost 6 bases, with 15 bases spanning the gap. The CDR3: CASRAELTSNEQFF. The DNA for the CDR3 is TGTGCCAGTAGGGCTGAATTAACGTCCAATGAGCAGTTCTTC.

The J gene is TRBJ1-4, the V gene TRBV19; 7 nucleotides agree with TRBD1. CDR3 size: 14 residues. Trimming cost V 5 bases and J 2 bases; bases outside gene matches: 2. Germline values: CDR1 LNHDA, CDR2 SQIVND (reference sequence). CDR3 sequence reads: CASSEQGTNEKLFF. CDR3 nucleotide sequence: TGTGCCAGTAGTGAACAGGGGACTAATGAAAAACTGTTTTTT.

The chain recombines TRBV18 with TRBJ1-1; TRBD1 matches at 10 bases. The CDR3 covers 13 residues. Germline V gene sequence: CDR1 KGHSH, CDR2 LQKENI. V gave up 5 bases and J gave up 8 bases; unmatched junction bases: 5. The CDR3 sequence is CASSTGQGGEAFF. The CDR3 DNA sequence: TGTGCCAGCTCAACCGGACAGGGGGGAGAAGCTTTCTTT.

The chain is built from TRBV7-9 and TRBJ2-6; 10 nucleotides align to TRBD2. This CDR3 has 19 amino acids. Germline V gene lookup returns CDR1 SEHNR and CDR2 FQNEAQ (reference sequence). V lost 3 bases, J lost 0 bases, and 8 bases stayed unmatched. This chain's CDR3 is CASSFWALAGASGANVLTF. The CDR3 region has the DNA TGTGCCAGCAGCTTTTGGGCCCTAGCGGGAGCCTCTGGGGCCAACGTCCTGACTTTC. Full variable domain (outside the CDR3, taken from reference TRBV7-9 and TRBJ2-6): DTGVSQNPRHKITKRGQNVTFRCDPISEHNRLYWYRQTLGQGPEFLTYFQNEAQLEKSRLLSDRFSAERPKGSFSTLEIQRTEQGDSAMYLCASSFWALAGASGANVLTFGAGSRLTVL.

The V call is TRBV23-1, the J call TRBJ1-6; the D is unclear. TRBV23-1 is an ORF for which the function is uncertain. The CDR3 sequence is 16 residues long. Trimming took off 6 bases at V and 0 bases at J, with 12 bases between the two ends. DNA for the CDR3: TGCGCCAGCAGCCCCGGGGTCGCCTCCTATAATTCACCCCTCCACTTT. This sequence encodes CASSPGVASYNSPLHF.

CDR3 DNA: TGCGCCAGCAGCCAAGATCGGGTAAACGGGGAGCTGTTTTTT. This translates into CASSQDRVNGELFF. The genes are TRBV4-1 and TRBJ2-2; the D is unclear. CDR1 and CDR2 (germline): MGHRA, YSYEKL. V lost 0 bases to trimming and J lost 7 bases, with 9 bases between them. The CDR3 has 14 residues.

The chain uses TRBV19 and TRBJ1-4, with D perhaps matching TRBD1 (6 bases). V was pared by 8 bases and J by 8 bases, with 15 bases between. The CDR3 totals 13 residues. Germline V gene lookup returns CDR1 LNHDA and CDR2 SQIVND (reference sequence). The CDR3 region has the DNA TGTGCCAGTGGAGACAGGCCAACCGAAAAACTGTTTTTT. Protein product: CASGDRPTEKLFF.

V is TRBV7-9 and J is TRBJ1-1, with D possibly TRBD1 on 5 matching bases. Germline V gene data show CDR1 as SEHNR and CDR2 as FQNEAQ (reference sequence). This CDR3 spans 15 amino acids. V shed 1 base and J shed 2 bases, with 11 bases lying between them. The CDR3 loop reads CASSLGAGINTEAFF. In DNA, the CDR3 is TGTGCCAGCAGCTTAGGAGCAGGGATTAACACTGAAGCTTTCTTT.

CDR3 amino acids: CASQRDTQYF. The CDR3 DNA follows: TGTGCCAGCCAGCGAGATACGCAGTATTTT. The genes are TRBV9 and TRBJ2-3, with D hard to call. The CDR3 loop spans 10 amino acids. V lost 7 bases and J 5 bases, leaving 5 bases between the germline ends. Per the germline V gene, CDR1 is SGDLS and CDR2 is YYNGEE.

The V gene is TRBV11-3, the J gene TRBJ2-1, with D tentatively TRBD2 (7 bases). Looked up from germline, CDR1 is SGHNT and CDR2 is YENEEA. The CDR3 runs to 16 residues. V was shortened by 6 bases and J by 7 bases, with 22 bases between the two germline ends. The CDR3 is CASSSSRGGQWNEQFF. The CDR3 DNA reads TGTGCCAGCAGTTCGAGTCGCGGGGGCCAGTGGAATGAGCAGTTCTTC.

This clone came up a few times. The rearrangement links TRBV6-6 to TRBJ1-6; TRBD1 matches at 10 bases. This CDR3 contains 15 residues. CDR1 is MNHNY and CDR2 is SVGAGI in the germline V gene (reference sequence). Trimming took 6 bases from V and 5 from J; bases not matched to a gene: 4. The CDR3 protein is CASRPGTGDNSPLHF. As DNA, the CDR3 is TGTGCCAGCAGACCCGGGACAGGGGATAATTCACCCCTCCACTTT.

This chain links TRBV11-2 with TRBJ1-6, with D unclear. The V and J ends lost 5 bases and 9 bases respectively, with 11 bases between them. There are 13 residues in the CDR3. Germline V gene lookup returns CDR1 SGHAT and CDR2 FQNNGV. The CDR3 DNA follows: TGTGCCAGCAGCGCCGGGGAACGTTCACCCCTCCACTTT. Amino acids: CASSAGERSPLHF.

This clone was seen only a few times. The genes are TRBV10-1 and TRBJ2-3, with 8 bases lining up with TRBD2. Germline V gene data show CDR1 as WNHNN and CDR2 as SYGVQD (reference sequence). This CDR3 has 15 amino acids. V dropped 2 bases and J dropped 5; count of bases not matched to a gene: 6. The CDR3 DNA is TGCGCCAGCAGTGAGAGCGGGGGTGGTCAAGATACGCAGTATTTT. This sequence encodes CASSESGGGQDTQYF.

V gene TRBV5-6 combines with J gene TRBJ2-1; D remains unclear. The CDR3 covers 13 residues. With 2 bases removed from V and 5 bases from J, the gap between germline ends came to 8 bases. Germline V gene data show CDR1 as SGHDT and CDR2 as YYEEEE. The CDR3 nucleotides read TGTGCCAGCAGCTTAGTCGGTCACAATGAGCAGTTCTTC. Protein sequence: CASSLVGHNEQFF.

V and J are TRBV5-1 and TRBJ2-7, with D possibly TRBD1 on 6 matching bases. The CDR3 covers 14 residues. The V gene's germline CDR1 is SGHRS and CDR2 YFSETQ. V lost 3 bases to trimming and J lost 3 bases, with 13 bases between them. CDR3 in amino acids: CASSSRGVGYEQYF. The CDR3, as DNA: TGCGCCAGCAGCTCCAGGGGAGTCGGCTACGAGCAGTACTTC.

This chain links TRBV4-1 with TRBJ1-6; D remains unclear. V was cut by 0 bases and J by 6 bases, with 6 bases left in between. The CDR3 runs 14 residues. The germline V gene has CDR1 MGHRA and CDR2 YSYEKL. CDR3 loop: CASSQERVNSPLHF. CDR3 in DNA: TGCGCCAGCAGCCAAGAACGGGTTAATTCACCCCTCCACTTT.

This chain joins TRBV7-8 and TRBJ1-2, with 9 nucleotides matching TRBD1. Germline CDR1 reads SGHVS; CDR2 reads FQNEAQ. The CDR3 loop spans 16 amino acids. V was pared by 0 bases and J by 8 bases, with 10 bases of the junction left unmatched. The CDR3 region has the DNA TGTGCCAGCAGCTTAGCCGTCCACAGGGGGCTAGGAGGCTACACCTTC. Its translation: CASSLAVHRGLGGYTF.

The rearrangement uses TRBV7-2 and TRBJ2-3; TRBD2 matches 9 bases. CDR3 length: 17 amino acids. Germline loops: CDR1 SGHTA, CDR2 FQGNSA. V was clipped by 2 bases and J by 1 base; unmatched bases: 7. CDR3 region: CASSLLGRTSGTDTQYF. The DNA for the CDR3 is TGTGCCAGCAGCTTATTAGGTCGGACTAGCGGCACAGATACGCAGTATTTT.

J is TRBJ1-1 and V is TRBV5-1, with 9 positions matching TRBD1. CDR3 length equals 14 residues. V was pared by 3 bases and J by 4 bases, with 4 bases of the junction left unmatched. CDR1 is SGHRS, CDR2 YFSETQ, per germline. The CDR3 DNA sequence: TGCGCCAGCAGCTCAGGGACAGGGATCACTGAAGCTTTCTTT. This translates into CASSSGTGITEAFF. The variable domain in full, completed from reference TRBV5-1 and TRBJ1-1, reads KAGVTQTPRYLIKTRGQQVTLSCSPISGHRSVSWYQQTPGQGLQFLFEYFSETQRNKGNFPGRFSGRQFSNSRSEMNVSTLELGDSALYLCASSSGTGITEAFFGQGTRLTVV.

V and J are TRBV5-1 and TRBJ2-3; D is perhaps TRBD1 (6 bases). The germline V and J ends were trimmed by 5 bases and 0 bases, with 13 bases remaining between them. The CDR3 covers 15 residues. The germline V gene has CDR1 SGHRS and CDR2 YFSETQ. The CDR3 loop reads CASSYDRSSTDTQYF. CDR3 sequence (DNA): TGCGCCAGCAGTTACGACAGGTCAAGCACAGATACGCAGTATTTT.

As concerns this clone: The sample holds other DNA sequences that translate to the same CDR3. CDR3 nucleotide sequence: TGTGCCAGCAGCTTGGGGACAGCCTCTGGAAACACCATATATTTT. It specifies CASSLGTASGNTIYF. The chain has TRBV7-8 and TRBJ1-3, with TRBD1 matching over 7 bases. The V gene's germline CDR1 is SGHVS and CDR2 FQNEAQ. The V segment lost 3 bases and the J segment 0 bases; nucleotides outside the gene matches: 2. The CDR3 sequence is 15 residues long.